This T cell receptor (beta chain) emerged from a study of cytomegalovirus exposure and HLA in healthy donors. Study details: Ancestry clustering placed about 86% of under 450 genotyped donors in the Caucasian-associated cluster. Whole-study findings and limits: Roughly even sequencing depth across donors was the assumption behind the presence/absence analyses.

Remarks on this clone: As yet, its antigen is unknown.

PCR employed 60 Vbeta and 13 Jbeta primers. As originally analysed: A later analysis tallied 80 million to 100 million unique TCR beta chains, about 9.9 million of them shared. Some clones are missing from TCRdb's copy, which holds only in-frame ones; the method was immunoSEQ multiplex PCR. V and J calls and clone size are given by that table; D and trimming were obtained from the DNA. In the table there are 150,000 to 200,000 clones, 65% to 85% of which are singletons. This sequence originates from a male donor in good health and CMV-seropositive. The sample consisted of PBMCs.

CDR3 sequence (DNA): TGCGCCAGCAGCCAACCTCCGGGACAGCGGGAGACCGGGGAGCTGTTTTTT. Protein product: CASSQPPGQRETGELFF. The gene calls are TRBV4-1 and TRBJ2-2, with D possibly TRBD2 on 8 matching bases. V lost 2 bases to trimming and J lost 5 bases, with 18 bases between them. CDR1 and CDR2 (germline): MGHRA, YSYEKL. This CDR3 is built from 17 residues.